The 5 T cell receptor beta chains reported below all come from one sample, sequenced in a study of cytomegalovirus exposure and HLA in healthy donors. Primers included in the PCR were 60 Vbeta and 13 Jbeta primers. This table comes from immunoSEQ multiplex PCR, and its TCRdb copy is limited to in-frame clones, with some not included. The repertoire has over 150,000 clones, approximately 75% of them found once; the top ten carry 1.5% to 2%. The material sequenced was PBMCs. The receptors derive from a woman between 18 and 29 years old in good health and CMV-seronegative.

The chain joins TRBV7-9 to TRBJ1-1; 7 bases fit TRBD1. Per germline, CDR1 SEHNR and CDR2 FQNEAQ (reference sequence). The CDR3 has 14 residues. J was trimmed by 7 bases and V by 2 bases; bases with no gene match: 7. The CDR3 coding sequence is TGTGCCAGCAGCTTAAGTTCGACAGGGAGTGAAGCTTTCTTT. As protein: CASSLSSTGSEAFF.

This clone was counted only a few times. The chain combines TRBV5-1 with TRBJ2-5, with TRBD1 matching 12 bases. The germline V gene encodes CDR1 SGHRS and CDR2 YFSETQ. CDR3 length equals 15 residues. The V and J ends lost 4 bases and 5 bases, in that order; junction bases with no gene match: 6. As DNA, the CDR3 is TGCGCCAGCAGCAGGGACAGGGGGCTGGGGGAGACCCAGTACTTC. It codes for CASSRDRGLGETQYF.

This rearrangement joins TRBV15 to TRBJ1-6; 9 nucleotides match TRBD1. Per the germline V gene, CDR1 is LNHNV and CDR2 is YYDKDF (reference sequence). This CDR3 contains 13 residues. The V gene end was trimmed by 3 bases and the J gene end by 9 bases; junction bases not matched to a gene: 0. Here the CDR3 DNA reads TGTGCCACCAGCAGGGACAGGGGTTCACCCCTCCACTTT. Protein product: CATSRDRGSPLHF.

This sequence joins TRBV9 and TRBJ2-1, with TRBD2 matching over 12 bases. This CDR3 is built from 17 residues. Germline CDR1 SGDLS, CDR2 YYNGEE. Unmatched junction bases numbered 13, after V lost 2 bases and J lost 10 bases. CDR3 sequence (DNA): TGTGCCAGCAGCGTGATGCCGACTAGCGGGAGAACAGGGGAGCAGTTCTTC. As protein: CASSVMPTSGRTGEQFF.

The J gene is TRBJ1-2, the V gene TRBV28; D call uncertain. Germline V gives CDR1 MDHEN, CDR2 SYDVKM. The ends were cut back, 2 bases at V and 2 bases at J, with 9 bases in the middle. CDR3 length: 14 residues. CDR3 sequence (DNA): TGTGCCAGCAGTTTACTCGGAGACAACTATGGCTACACCTTC. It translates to CASSLLGDNYGYTF.